A single sample is the source of the 20 T cell receptor beta chains below, sequenced in a study of blood T cell repertoires in COVID-19. Assay: immunoSEQ multiplex PCR; the TCRdb copy retains only in-frame clones and omits some. The sample comprises over 85,000 clones, almost 80% of which are singletons, and 16% rests with the top ten. Sequenced sample: peripheral blood. The receptors shown here come from a woman at least 80 years old with active or convalescent COVID-19.

This chain connects TRBV4-2 to TRBJ2-3; 8 positions agree with TRBD2. The V gene end was trimmed by 3 bases and the J gene end by 1 base; junction bases not matched to a gene: 12. Germline CDR1 is LGHNA and CDR2 is YNFKEQ. This CDR3 has 18 residues. DNA for the CDR3: TGTGCCAGCAGCCACAGTCCCCCCCAGACTAGCGGCACAGATACGCAGTATTTT. Translating gives CASSHSPPQTSGTDTQYF.

The rearrangement uses TRBV6-6 and TRBJ1-1; TRBD1 might be the D (5 bases). CDR1 is MNHNY and CDR2 is SVGAGI in the germline V gene (reference sequence). Trimming stripped 4 bases from V and 10 bases from J, with 16 bases between. The length of the CDR3 is 13 residues. DNA of the CDR3: TGTGCCAGCAGTTCTCGGTCGGGAGGGGCAGCTTTCTTT. This codes for CASSSRSGGAAFF.

This CDR3 reads CAISESGGAGDYEQYF. The CDR3 nucleotides are TGTGCCATCAGTGAGTCCGGTGGGGCGGGAGACTACGAGCAGTACTTC. This chain joins TRBV10-3 and TRBJ2-7; 7 positions agree with TRBD2. The CDR3 consists of 16 residues. With 0 bases clipped from V and 3 bases from J, the junction kept 8 bases outside the gene matches. Germline CDR1 and CDR2: ENHRY and SYGVKD.

There are many counts of this clone. The chain uses TRBV12-3 or TRBV12-4 and TRBJ2-7, with D possibly matching TRBD2 (5 bases). CDR3 length equals 13 residues. Trimming took off 7 bases at V and 6 bases at J, with 16 bases between the two ends. The DNA of the CDR3 is TGTGCCAGCACCCAATCGGGGTTTGGCGAGCAGTACTTC. Translated: CASTQSGFGEQYF.

CDR3 amino acids: CASSLQGLATEAFF. CDR3 DNA sequence: TGTGCCAGCAGTCTACAGGGTTTGGCCACTGAAGCTTTCTTT. The chain has TRBV4-2 and TRBJ1-1; TRBD1 might be the D (6 bases). This CDR3 has 14 amino acids. Germline lookup yields CDR1 LGHNA and CDR2 YNFKEQ. Trimming shortened V by 6 bases and J by 4 bases, and 15 bases separated the two germline ends.

The V call is TRBV15, the J call TRBJ2-1; D perhaps matches TRBD2 (6 bases). V lost 8 bases to trimming and J lost 5 bases, with 16 bases between them. Germline V gives CDR1 LNHNV, CDR2 YYDKDF (reference sequence). There are 14 residues in the CDR3. CDR3 bases: TGTGCCACCCGAGGCGGGACCGCCAACAATGAGCAGTTCTTC. Translated: CATRGGTANNEQFF.

The V call is TRBV27, the J call TRBJ2-4; TRBD2 aligns across 7 bases. Germline CDR1 reads MNHEY; CDR2 reads SMNVEV (reference sequence). V lost 4 bases to trimming and J lost 6 bases; unmatched junction nucleotides: 6. This CDR3 is 14 amino acids long. The CDR3 bases are TGTGCCAGCAGTTCAGGACTAGTCGGAAACATTCAGTACTTC. Its protein product is CASSSGLVGNIQYF.

The chain is built from TRBV5-5 and TRBJ1-2, with a tentative D call TRBD1 (5 bases). With 0 bases removed from V and 8 bases from J, the gap between germline ends came to 11 bases. CDR3 length: 13 residues. Germline V lookup: CDR1 SGHKS, CDR2 YYEKEE (reference sequence). In DNA, the CDR3 is TGTGCCAGCAGCTTGGGGCAGGGTGAAGGCTACACCTTC. It specifies CASSLGQGEGYTF.

This rearrangement joins TRBV5-4 to TRBJ2-3, with D unresolved. Per germline, CDR1 SGHNT and CDR2 YYREEE (reference sequence). Deletions cut 0 bases from V and 2 bases from J, with 10 bases between. The CDR3 spans 15 residues. For the CDR3, the DNA is TGTGCCAGCAGCTTGGATACTATACTCACAGATACGCAGTATTTT. This gives the protein CASSLDTILTDTQYF.

The DNA of the CDR3 is TGTGCCAGCAGCTCGGTATACTCTGGAAACACCATATATTTT. Protein: CASSSVYSGNTIYF. The V call is TRBV5-8, the J call TRBJ1-3; D is ambiguous. V was pared by 3 bases and J by 0 bases, with 7 bases between. The length of the CDR3 is 14 residues. The germline V gene encodes CDR1 SGHTS and CDR2 YDEGEE.

The chain couples TRBV27 to TRBJ1-1; 8 bases agree with TRBD1. This CDR3 contains 13 residues. V lost 5 bases to trimming and J lost 4 bases; unmatched junction nucleotides: 3. Germline V gives CDR1 MNHEY, CDR2 SMNVEV (reference sequence). The DNA for the CDR3 is TGTGCCAGCAGTGTAGACAGGGGCACTGAAGCTTTCTTT. Translated, it gives CASSVDRGTEAFF.

V usage is TRBV7-2 and J usage is TRBJ1-2, with 9 bases matching TRBD1. J gave up 5 bases and V 5 bases, and 9 bases lay outside the gene matches. The germline gives CDR1 SGHTA, CDR2 FQGNSA. This CDR3 has 15 amino acids. The CDR3, as DNA: TGTGCCAGCAGCCTAGACGGGACAGGGTTATATGGCTACACCTTC. This sequence encodes CASSLDGTGLYGYTF.

This clone was seen only a few times. The chain couples TRBV20-1 to TRBJ1-1; D is possibly TRBD1 (6 bases). There are 12 residues in the CDR3. V lost 3 bases and J lost 4, with 9 bases in between. Germline V lookup: CDR1 DFQATT, CDR2 SNEGSKA (reference sequence). The CDR3 coding sequence is TGCAGTGCTAGTCAGGGGCGCACTGAAGCTTTCTTT. Translation: CSASQGRTEAFF.

V gene TRBV28 combines with J gene TRBJ1-2, with 7 bases matching TRBD1. Trimming took 3 bases from V and 8 from J; bases not matched to a gene: 9. The CDR3 length is 14 residues. The germline gives CDR1 MDHEN, CDR2 SYDVKM. CDR3 in DNA: TGTGCCAGCAGTTTTGGTCAGGGGGTACGGGGCTACACCTTC. Its translation is CASSFGQGVRGYTF.

DNA of the CDR3: TGTGCCAGCAGTGGGACTAGCGGGAGTAATACGCAGTATTTT. Amino acid sequence: CASSGTSGSNTQYF. The chain is built from TRBV27 and TRBJ2-3; TRBD2 agrees at 14 bases. This CDR3 has 14 amino acids. V shed 5 bases, J shed 7 bases, and the junction held 2 bases outside the gene matches. Germline CDR1 MNHEY, CDR2 SMNVEV (reference sequence).

V usage is TRBV2 and J usage is TRBJ2-7; D not resolved. From germline, CDR1 is SNHLY and CDR2 FYNNEI. CDR3 length: 13 residues. V lost 5 bases, J lost 6 bases, and 14 bases lay in between. The chain's CDR3 is CASSSLMAVEQYF. The CDR3 DNA follows: TGTGCCAGCAGTTCGTTGATGGCGGTCGAGCAGTACTTC.

This chain connects TRBV19 to TRBJ1-1; D might be TRBD1 (6 bases). Germline-derived CDR1 and CDR2 are LNHDA and SQIVND (reference sequence). V gave up 9 bases and J gave up 1 base, with 18 bases separating them. This CDR3 contains 15 residues. As DNA, the CDR3 is TGTGCCAGCATTCCCCGTACAGGGAGGAACACTGAAGCTTTCTTT. As protein: CASIPRTGRNTEAFF.

This sequence joins TRBV12-5 and TRBJ1-5, with D maybe TRBD1 (5 bases). Germline CDR1 and CDR2: LGHNT and FRNRAP. V was trimmed by 0 bases and J by 3 bases, leaving 21 bases between them. The CDR3 sequence is 19 residues long. CDR3 amino acids: CASGLVRSGGLFVNQPQHF. The CDR3 DNA sequence: TGTGCTAGTGGTTTGGTGCGGTCGGGGGGTCTCTTCGTCAATCAGCCCCAGCATTTT.

Note on this clone: The sample contains more than one DNA sequence encoding this CDR3. The rearrangement links TRBV27 to TRBJ2-7, with 10 positions matching TRBD2. Germline CDR1 and CDR2: MNHEY and SMNVEV (reference sequence). The V segment lost 5 bases and the J segment 2 bases; nucleotides outside the gene matches: 3. This CDR3 comprises 14 residues. The CDR3 loop is CASSISGRAYEQYF. The CDR3 nucleotides read TGTGCCAGCAGTATCAGCGGGAGGGCCTACGAGCAGTACTTC.

The chain links TRBV28 to TRBJ2-7; perhaps TRBD2 as D (5 bases). Germline-derived CDR1 and CDR2 are MDHEN and SYDVKM. The CDR3 is 12 amino acids. Trimming shortened V by 5 bases and J by 3 bases, and 8 bases separated the two germline ends. The CDR3 loop is CASSLTSYEQYF. In DNA, the CDR3 is TGTGCCAGCAGTCTCACTAGCTACGAGCAGTACTTC.